Detailed here is one TCR beta chain. This record belongs to a study of blood T cell repertoires in COVID-19. Whole-study context: Spain, Italy and the United States supplied samples that represented acute and convalescent COVID-19. In each case, the material was cDNA or gDNA derived from T cells, B-cell-depleted T cells, or PBMCs.

Per the authors' pipeline: Estimates of nucleated cell counts were drawn from the amplification of reference gene primers. Here immunoSEQ multiplex PCR was the method, and the copy in TCRdb shows in-frame clones only, minus some. Clone size and V and J calls were adopted from that table, with D and trimming inferred from the DNA. The sample holds roughly 160,000 clones, around 74% seen once. The clonotype originates from a woman of 80 years or more with acute or convalescent COVID-19. The specimen sequenced was peripheral blood.

The CDR3 loop is CASSDEGGYGYTF. The CDR3 DNA is TGTGCCAGCAGTGATGAGGGCGGCTATGGCTACACCTTC. V usage is TRBV6-4 and J usage is TRBJ1-2; D uncertain. Trimming pared 3 bases from V and 4 bases from J, leaving 9 bases between. The germline V gene has CDR1 MRHNA and CDR2 SNTAGT. The CDR3 is 13 residues long.